The source of this T cell receptor beta chain is a study of preoperative IRX-2 immunotherapy in early breast cancer. The germline V gene encodes CDR1 WNHNN and CDR2 SYGVQD (reference sequence). The V segment lost 11 bases and the J segment 3 bases; nucleotides outside the gene matches: 6. This CDR3 is built from 13 residues. Sequenced by immunoSEQ multiplex PCR; TCRdb stores in-frame clones only, minus some. The repertoire includes 5,800 or so clones, over 70% of them detected once, and more than 15% sits in the top ten. Treatment: preoperative locoregional IRX-2 cytokine immunotherapy. Patients received preoperative, locoregional IRX-2 cytokine immunotherapy in a phase Ib study.

Sample: tumor tissue, taken before IRX-2 immunotherapy. V usage is TRBV10-1 and J usage is TRBJ2-5; TRBD2 matches 10 bases. The clonotype was recovered from a human donor with breast cancer. CDR3 residues: CAPSLAGEETQYF. The CDR3 DNA is TGCGCCCCGTCTCTAGCGGGGGAAGAGACCCAGTACTTC.